The entry that follows covers one TCR beta chain sequence. This entry comes from a study of beta chain features in type 1 diabetes. Of the isolated RNA, all was reverse transcribed, and so the sequenced material was expressed TCRB transcripts. An average of approximately 4 million reads was obtained for naive, central memory and regulatory T cell samples. Libraries were prepared by immunoSEQ multiplex PCR; TCRdb keeps only in-frame clonotypes and omits some of them. The table includes 600,000 to 650,000 clones, about 16% detected once. CDR1 and CDR2 from the germline V gene are SGHRS and YFSETQ. The CDR3 is 16 residues long. With 0 bases removed from V and 2 bases from J, the gap between germline ends came to 14 bases.

The receptor was derived from a man in his late teens or twenties in good health. Specimen: naive CD4+ T cells from blood. The chain employs TRBV5-1 and TRBJ2-5; D might be TRBD1 (7 bases). The CDR3 DNA reads as TGCGCCAGCAGCTTGGCCTCCGCAGGGGGGCAAGAGACCCAGTACTTC. Residues: CASSLASAGGQETQYF.